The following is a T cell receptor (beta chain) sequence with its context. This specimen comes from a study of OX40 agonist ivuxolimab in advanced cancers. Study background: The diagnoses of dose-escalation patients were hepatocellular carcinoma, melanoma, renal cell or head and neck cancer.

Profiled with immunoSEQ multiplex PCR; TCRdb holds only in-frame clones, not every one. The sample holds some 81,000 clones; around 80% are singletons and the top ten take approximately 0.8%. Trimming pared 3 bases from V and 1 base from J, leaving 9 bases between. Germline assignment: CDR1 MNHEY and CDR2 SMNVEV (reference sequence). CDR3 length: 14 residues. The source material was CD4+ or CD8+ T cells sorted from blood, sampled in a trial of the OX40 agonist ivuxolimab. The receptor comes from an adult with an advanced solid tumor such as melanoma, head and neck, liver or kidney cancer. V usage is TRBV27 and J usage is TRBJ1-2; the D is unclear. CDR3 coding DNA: TGTGCCAGCAGTTTTAATGGGGATAACTATGGCTACACCTTC. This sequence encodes CASSFNGDNYGYTF.